This TCR beta chain was profiled in a study of graft-versus-host responses after intestinal transplantation. The study, taken as a whole, reports: Detection of GvH clones occurred in recipient marrow, and some had their first appearance in ileum or blood. Across patients carrying graft-donor T cell macrochimerism, allografts held high graft-versus-host to host-versus-graft clonal ratios.

Irradiated, violet-dye-labeled stimulator cells, about 200,000 in number, were plated with about 200,000 CFSE-labeled responder cells. Germline assignment: CDR1 LGHNA and CDR2 YSLEER. The CDR3 totals 12 residues. Trimming stripped 6 bases from V and 9 bases from J, with 14 bases between. This clone turned up a few times. This table comes from immunoSEQ multiplex PCR, and its TCRdb copy is limited to in-frame clones, with some not included. The table includes several thousand clones, 20% to 25% detected once. The source of this sequence is a human patient who was an organ donor for intestinal transplantation. The chain couples TRBV4-3 to TRBJ1-2; no clear D gene. The source was alloreactive CD4+ T cells from a mixed lymphocyte reaction culture, collected before transplantation. Indicated subset: CFSE-low proliferating T cells sorted from roughly six-day pre-transplant mixed lymphocyte reaction (GvH or HvG direction). The CDR3 DNA is TGCGCCAGCAGTGAGCTTTCCGAGAGCTACACCTTC. Protein sequence: CASSELSESYTF.